This T cell receptor (beta chain) was obtained from a study of control samples from healthy donors and cancer patients. This CDR3 region has 15 residues. With 4 bases removed from V and 3 bases from J, the gap between germline ends came to 12 bases. The germline CDR1 and CDR2 sequences are LGHDT and YNNKEL (reference sequence). Only in-frame clones appear in the TCRdb table, and some are missing; sequencing was by immunoSEQ multiplex PCR. The data show approximately 94,000 clones, approximately 90% seen once. The TCR sequence derives from a woman aged 25 to 45 in good health. The gene calls are TRBV3-1 (or the pseudogene TRBV3-2) and TRBJ2-2; the D gene is possibly TRBD1 (6 bases). The sample comprised blood. Here the CDR3 DNA reads TGTGCCAGCAGCCCTCGGGACATTTACACCGGGGAGCTGTTTTTT. This gives the protein CASSPRDIYTGELFF.